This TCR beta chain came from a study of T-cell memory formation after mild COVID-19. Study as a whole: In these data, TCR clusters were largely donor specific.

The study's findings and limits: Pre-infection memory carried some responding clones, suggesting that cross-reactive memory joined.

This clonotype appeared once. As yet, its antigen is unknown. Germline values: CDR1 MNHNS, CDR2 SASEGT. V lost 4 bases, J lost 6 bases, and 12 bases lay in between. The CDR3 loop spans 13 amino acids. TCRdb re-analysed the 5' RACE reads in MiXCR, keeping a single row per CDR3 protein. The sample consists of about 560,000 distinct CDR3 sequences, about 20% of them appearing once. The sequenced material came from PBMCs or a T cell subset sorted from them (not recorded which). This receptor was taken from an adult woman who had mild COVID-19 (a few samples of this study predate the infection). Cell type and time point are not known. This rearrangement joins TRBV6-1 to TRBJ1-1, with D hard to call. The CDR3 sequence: CASSAWAPAEAFF. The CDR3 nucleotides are TGTGCCAGCAGTGCCTGGGCTCCGGCTGAAGCTTTCTTT.